This T cell receptor (beta chain) was obtained from a study of chemoradiotherapy in HPV16-positive cancers. The overall study: Two HPV16-positive patients' cells yielded candidate HPV-specific clones and common motifs.

On this clone itself: Its specificity is not known.

V dropped 3 bases and J dropped 6; count of bases not matched to a gene: 6. Germline loops: CDR1 GTSNPN, CDR2 SVGIG (reference sequence). The CDR3 is 13 amino acids. TCRdb keeps only in-frame clones here, not all; method: immunoSEQ multiplex PCR. The sample comprises some 2,200 clones, 90% of which are singletons, and approximately 5% rests with the top ten. Over chemoradiotherapy, repertoires were sampled more than once. Study observations and caveats: HPV-responsive T-cell expansion during chemoradiotherapy was linked to improved recurrence-free survival in HPV16-positive patients.

The origin of this receptor is a human donor with HPV-associated anogenital cancer. The source material was tumor tissue, sampled from a patient who underwent chemoradiotherapy. The rearrangement uses TRBV30 and TRBJ1-2, with 8 bases fitting TRBD1. CDR3 sequence: CAWRPTGGNGYTF. The CDR3 DNA sequence: TGTGCCTGGAGGCCCACAGGGGGGAATGGCTACACCTTC.